Listed below are T cell receptor beta chains from one sample, sequenced in a study of identical twins. TCRdb analysed the 5' RACE reads with MiXCR anew, one entry per CDR3 protein. The data show about 150,000 distinct CDR3 sequences, under 4.5% seen once. Sequencing was done on a sample of memory T cells sorted from blood. Every receptor here comes from a young man in good health. CDR3s include the opening cysteine and the closing phenylalanine or tryptophan. The D gene is left open where the match is weak. Clone size is given as once, few, many or a size class.

clone size	V gene	J gene	D gene	CDR3 DNA	CDR3 protein
few	TRBV18	TRBJ2-3	NA	TGTGCCAGCTCACGGCGCCCCGTGGATACGCAGTATTTT	CASSRRPVDTQYF
many	TRBV20-1	TRBJ2-3	NA	TGCAGTGCGAGAAGGGGGACAGATACGCAGTATTTT	CSARRGTDTQYF
many	TRBV29-1	TRBJ2-3	TRBD2	TGCAGCGTTGCCAGCGGGAGCCGCACAGATACGCAGTATTTT	CSVASGSRTDTQYF
many	TRBV12-3/TRBV12-4	TRBJ2-2	NA	TGTGCCAGCAGTTTCGGGGCAGGGTTTGTCGGGGAGCTGTTTTTT	CASSFGAGFVGELFF
few	TRBV20-1	TRBJ2-1	TRBD1	TGCAGTGCTAGAGAAGGGGGTGGGGGCAGGGGGTTCTACAATGAGCAGTTCTTC	CSAREGGGGRGFYNEQFF
many	TRBV14	TRBJ2-7	NA	TGTGCCAGCAGCCAAGACAGGGTCTACGAGCAGTACTTC	CASSQDRVYEQYF
many	TRBV24-1	TRBJ1-5	TRBD1	TGTGCCACCAGTGACGCGACCGGGACAGGGATGAATCAGCCCCAGCATTTT	CATSDATGTGMNQPQHF
many	TRBV6-2/TRBV6-3	TRBJ2-3	NA	TGTGCCAGCAGTATACAGCGATCAAGCACAGATACGCAGTATTTT	CASSIQRSSTDTQYF
many	TRBV3-1	TRBJ1-5	TRBD1	TGTGCCAGCAGCCAAGAAGTCGGGACAGCTAGCAATCAGCCCCAGCATTTT	CASSQEVGTASNQPQHF
many	TRBV29-1	TRBJ2-1	TRBD2	TGCAGCGTTGAGGGGACTAGCGGGACGCCCGGTGAGCAGTTCTTC	CSVEGTSGTPGEQFF